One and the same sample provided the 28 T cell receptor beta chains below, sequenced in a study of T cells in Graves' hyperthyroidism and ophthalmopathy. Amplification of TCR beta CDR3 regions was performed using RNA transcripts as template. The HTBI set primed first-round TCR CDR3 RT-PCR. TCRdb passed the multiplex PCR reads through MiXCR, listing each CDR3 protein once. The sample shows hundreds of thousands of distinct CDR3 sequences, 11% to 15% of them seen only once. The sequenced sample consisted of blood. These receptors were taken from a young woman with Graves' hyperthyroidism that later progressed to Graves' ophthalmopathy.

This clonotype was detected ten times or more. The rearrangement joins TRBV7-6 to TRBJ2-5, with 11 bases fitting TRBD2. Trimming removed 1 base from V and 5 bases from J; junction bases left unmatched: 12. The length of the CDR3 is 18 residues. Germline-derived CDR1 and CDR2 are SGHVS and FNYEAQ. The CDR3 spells CASSLGVAGGPGDETQYF. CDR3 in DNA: TGTGCCAGCAGCTTAGGTGTAGCGGGAGGGCCGGGAGATGAGACCCAGTACTTC.

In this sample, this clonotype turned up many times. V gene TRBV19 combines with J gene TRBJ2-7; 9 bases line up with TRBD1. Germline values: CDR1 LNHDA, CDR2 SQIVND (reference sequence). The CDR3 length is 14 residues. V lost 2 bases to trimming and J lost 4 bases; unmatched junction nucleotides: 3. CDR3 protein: CASSIRDRAYEQYF. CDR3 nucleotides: TGTGCCAGTAGTATAAGGGACAGGGCGTACGAGCAGTACTTC.

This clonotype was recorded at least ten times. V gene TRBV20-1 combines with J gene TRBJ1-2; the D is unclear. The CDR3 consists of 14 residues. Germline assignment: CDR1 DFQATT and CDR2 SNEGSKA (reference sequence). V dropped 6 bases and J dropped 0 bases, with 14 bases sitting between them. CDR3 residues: CSAPRPGANYGYTF. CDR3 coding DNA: TGCAGTGCCCCGAGGCCAGGAGCTAACTATGGCTACACCTTC.

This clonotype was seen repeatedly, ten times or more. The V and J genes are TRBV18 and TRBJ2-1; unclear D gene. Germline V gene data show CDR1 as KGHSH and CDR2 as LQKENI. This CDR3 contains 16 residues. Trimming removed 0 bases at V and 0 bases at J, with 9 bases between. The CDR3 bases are TGTGCCAGCTCACCACCGTCCCAGAGCTCCTACAATGAGCAGTTCTTC. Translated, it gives CASSPPSQSSYNEQFF. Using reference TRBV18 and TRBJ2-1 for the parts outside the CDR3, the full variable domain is NAGVMQNPRHLVRRRGQEARLRCSPMKGHSHVYWYRQLPEEGLKFMVYLQKENIIDESGMPKERFSAEFPKEGPSILRIQQVVRGDSAAYFCASSPPSQSSYNEQFFGPGTRLTVL.

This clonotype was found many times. The CDR3 sequence: CASSWTSHTDTQYF. The CDR3 DNA follows: TGCGCCAGCAGCTGGACCTCTCACACAGATACGCAGTATTTT. The chain uses TRBV5-1 and TRBJ2-3; D gene ambiguous. The CDR3 totals 14 residues. Germline V gene lookup returns CDR1 SGHRS and CDR2 YFSETQ. V lost 3 bases and J 2 bases, leaving 10 bases between the germline ends.

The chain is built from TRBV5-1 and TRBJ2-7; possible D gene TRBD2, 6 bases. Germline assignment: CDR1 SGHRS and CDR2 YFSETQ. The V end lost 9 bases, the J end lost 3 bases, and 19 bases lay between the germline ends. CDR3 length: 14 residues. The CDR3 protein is CATAPHAGNYEQYF. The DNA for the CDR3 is TGCGCCACCGCCCCCCATGCGGGGAACTACGAGCAGTACTTC. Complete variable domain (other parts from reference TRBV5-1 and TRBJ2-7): KAGVTQTPRYLIKTRGQQVTLSCSPISGHRSVSWYQQTPGQGLQFLFEYFSETQRNKGNFPGRFSGRQFSNSRSEMNVSTLELGDSALYLCATAPHAGNYEQYFGPGTRLTVT.

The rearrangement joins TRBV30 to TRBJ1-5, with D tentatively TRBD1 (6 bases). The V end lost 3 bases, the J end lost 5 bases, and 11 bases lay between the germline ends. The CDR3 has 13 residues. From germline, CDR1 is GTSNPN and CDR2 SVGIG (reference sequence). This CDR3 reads CAWSEQGYQPQHF. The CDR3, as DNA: TGTGCCTGGAGCGAACAGGGTTATCAGCCCCAGCATTTT.

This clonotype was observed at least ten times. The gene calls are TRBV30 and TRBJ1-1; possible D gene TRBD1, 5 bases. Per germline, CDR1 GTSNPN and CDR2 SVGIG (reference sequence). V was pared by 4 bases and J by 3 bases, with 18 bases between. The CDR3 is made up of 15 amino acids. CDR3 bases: TGTGCCTGGAACCAGGGAGGGTATAGGGACACTGAAGCTTTCTTT. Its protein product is CAWNQGGYRDTEAFF.

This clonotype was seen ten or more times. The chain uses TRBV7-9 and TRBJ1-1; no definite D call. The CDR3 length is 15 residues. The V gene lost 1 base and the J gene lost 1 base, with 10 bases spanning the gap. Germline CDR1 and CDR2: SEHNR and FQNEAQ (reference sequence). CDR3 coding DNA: TGTGCCAGCAGCTTAGAACCCTTAAAGAACACTGAAGCTTTCTTT. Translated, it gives CASSLEPLKNTEAFF.

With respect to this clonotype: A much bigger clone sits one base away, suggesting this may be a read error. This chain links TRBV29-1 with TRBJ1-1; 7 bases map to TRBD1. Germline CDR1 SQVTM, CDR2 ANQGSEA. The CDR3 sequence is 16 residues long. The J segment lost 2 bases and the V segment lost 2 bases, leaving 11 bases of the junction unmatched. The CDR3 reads CSVELQGVAINTEAFF. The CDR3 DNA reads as TGCAGCGTTGAACTCCAGGGGGTCGCCATAAACACTGAAGCTTTCTTT.

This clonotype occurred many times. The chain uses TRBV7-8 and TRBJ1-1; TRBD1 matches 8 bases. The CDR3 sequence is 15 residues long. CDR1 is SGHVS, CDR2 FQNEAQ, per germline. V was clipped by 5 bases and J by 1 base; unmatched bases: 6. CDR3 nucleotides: TGTGCCAGCAGCCACCTTGGACAGGGGAACACTGAAGCTTTCTTT. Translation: CASSHLGQGNTEAFF.

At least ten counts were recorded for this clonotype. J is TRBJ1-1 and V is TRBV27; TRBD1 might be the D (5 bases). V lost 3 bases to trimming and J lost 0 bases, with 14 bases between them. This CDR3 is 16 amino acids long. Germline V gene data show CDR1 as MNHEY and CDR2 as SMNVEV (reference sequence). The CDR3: CASSFRTRGVNTEAFF. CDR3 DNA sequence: TGTGCCAGCAGTTTTCGGACGCGAGGGGTGAACACTGAAGCTTTCTTT.

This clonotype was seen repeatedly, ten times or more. The CDR3: CSASWGSTEAFF. For the CDR3, the DNA is TGCAGTGCTAGTTGGGGTAGCACTGAAGCTTTCTTT. The chain recombines TRBV20-1 with TRBJ1-1; D uncertain. Germline CDR1 and CDR2: DFQATT and SNEGSKA (reference sequence). V lost 3 bases, J lost 4 bases, and 9 bases lay in between. This CDR3 region has 12 residues.

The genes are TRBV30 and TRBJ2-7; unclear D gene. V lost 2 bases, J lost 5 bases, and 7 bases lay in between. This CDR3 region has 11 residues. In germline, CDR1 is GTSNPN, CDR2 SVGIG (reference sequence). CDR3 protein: CAWSPADEQYF. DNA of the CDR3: TGTGCCTGGAGTCCCGCCGACGAGCAGTACTTC. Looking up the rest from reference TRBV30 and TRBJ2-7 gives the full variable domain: SQTIHQWPATLVQPVGSPLSLECTVEGTSNPNLYWYRQAAGRGLQLLFYSVGIGQISSEVPQNLSASRPQDRQFILSSKKLLLSDSGFYLCAWSPADEQYFGPGTRLTVT.

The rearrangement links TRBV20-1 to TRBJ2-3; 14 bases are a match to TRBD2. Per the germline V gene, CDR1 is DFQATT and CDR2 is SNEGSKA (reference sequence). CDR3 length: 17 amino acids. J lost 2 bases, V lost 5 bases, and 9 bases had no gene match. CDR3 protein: CSASRLAGGPPTDTQYF. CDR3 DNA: TGCAGTGCTTCTCGACTAGCGGGAGGGCCTCCCACAGATACGCAGTATTTT.

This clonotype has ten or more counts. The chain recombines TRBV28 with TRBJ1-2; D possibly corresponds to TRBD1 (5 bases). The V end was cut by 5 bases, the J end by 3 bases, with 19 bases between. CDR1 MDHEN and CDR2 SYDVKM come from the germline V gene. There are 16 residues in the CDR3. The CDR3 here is CASSPLDTTGDYGYTF. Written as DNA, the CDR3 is TGTGCCAGCAGTCCTTTGGACACCACCGGGGACTATGGCTACACCTTC.

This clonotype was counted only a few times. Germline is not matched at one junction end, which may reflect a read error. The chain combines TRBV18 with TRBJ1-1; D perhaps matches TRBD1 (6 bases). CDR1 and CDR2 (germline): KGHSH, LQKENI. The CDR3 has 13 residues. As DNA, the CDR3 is TGTGTCAGCTCCGGACAGAAGAACACTGAAGCTTTCTTT. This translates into CVSSGQKNTEAFF.

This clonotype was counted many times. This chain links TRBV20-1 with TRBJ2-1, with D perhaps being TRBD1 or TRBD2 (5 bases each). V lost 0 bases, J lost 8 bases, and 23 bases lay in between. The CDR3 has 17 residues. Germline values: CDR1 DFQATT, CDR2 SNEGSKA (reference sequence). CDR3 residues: CSARDRSSGTVRDEQFF. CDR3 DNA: TGCAGTGCTAGAGATCGGTCTTCCGGGACGGTGAGGGATGAGCAGTTCTTC.

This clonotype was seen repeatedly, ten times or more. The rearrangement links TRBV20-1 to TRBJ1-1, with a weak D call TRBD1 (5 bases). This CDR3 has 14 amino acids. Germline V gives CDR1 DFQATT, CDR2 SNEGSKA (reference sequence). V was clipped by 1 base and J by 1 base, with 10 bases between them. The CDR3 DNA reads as TGCAGTGCTAGAGCTGACAGCCAGAACACTGAAGCTTTCTTT. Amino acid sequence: CSARADSQNTEAFF.

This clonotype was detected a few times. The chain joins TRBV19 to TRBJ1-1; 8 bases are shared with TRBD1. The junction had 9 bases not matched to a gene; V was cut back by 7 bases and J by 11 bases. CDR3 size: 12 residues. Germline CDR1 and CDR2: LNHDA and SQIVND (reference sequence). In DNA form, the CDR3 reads TGTGCCAGTAAGGACAGGGACCGTAATGCTTTCTTT. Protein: CASKDRDRNAFF. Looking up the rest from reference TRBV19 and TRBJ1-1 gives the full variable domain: DGGITQSPKYLFRKEGQNVTLSCEQNLNHDAMYWYRQDPGQGLRLIYYSQIVNDFQKGDIAEGYSVSREKKESFPLTVTSAQKNPTAFYLCASKDRDRNAFFGQGTRLTVV.

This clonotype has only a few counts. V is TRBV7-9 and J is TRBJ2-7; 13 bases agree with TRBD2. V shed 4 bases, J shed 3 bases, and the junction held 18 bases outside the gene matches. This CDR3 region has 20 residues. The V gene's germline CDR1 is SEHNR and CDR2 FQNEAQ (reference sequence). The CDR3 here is CASSSPILLAGGPGGYEQYF. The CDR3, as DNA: TGTGCCAGCAGCTCACCTATCCTACTAGCGGGAGGGCCCGGCGGCTACGAGCAGTACTTC. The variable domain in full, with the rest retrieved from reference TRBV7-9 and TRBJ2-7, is DTGVSQNPRHKITKRGQNVTFRCDPISEHNRLYWYRQTLGQGPEFLTYFQNEAQLEKSRLLSDRFSAERPKGSFSTLEIQRTEQGDSAMYLCASSSPILLAGGPGGYEQYFGPGTRLTVT.

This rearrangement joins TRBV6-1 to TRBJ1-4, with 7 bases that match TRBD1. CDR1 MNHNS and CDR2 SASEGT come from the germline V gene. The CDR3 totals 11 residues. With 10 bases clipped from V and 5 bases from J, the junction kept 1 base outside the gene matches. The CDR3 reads CAIRGNEKLFF. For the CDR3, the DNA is TGTGCCATCAGGGGGAATGAAAAACTGTTTTTT.

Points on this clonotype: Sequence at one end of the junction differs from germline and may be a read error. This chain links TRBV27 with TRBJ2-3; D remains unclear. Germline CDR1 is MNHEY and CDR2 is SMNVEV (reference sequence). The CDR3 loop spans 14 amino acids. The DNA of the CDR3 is TGTGCCAGCAATTTAGGAAGAACCACAGATACGCAGTATTTT. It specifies CASNLGRTTDTQYF.

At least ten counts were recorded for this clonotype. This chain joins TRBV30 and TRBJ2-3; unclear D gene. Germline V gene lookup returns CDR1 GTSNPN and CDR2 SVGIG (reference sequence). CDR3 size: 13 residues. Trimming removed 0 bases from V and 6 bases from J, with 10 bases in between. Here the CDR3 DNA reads TGTGCCTGGAGTGTACTAATGGGGGATACGCAGTATTTT. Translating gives CAWSVLMGDTQYF.

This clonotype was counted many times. CDR3 loop: CASSLTSGSQYEQYF. The CDR3 DNA sequence: TGTGCCAGCAGTCTTACTAGCGGGAGTCAGTACGAGCAGTACTTC. The rearrangement uses TRBV6-1 and TRBJ2-7; 11 nucleotides match TRBD2. Unmatched junction bases numbered 7, after V lost 5 bases and J lost 4 bases. The germline V gene encodes CDR1 MNHNS and CDR2 SASEGT. The CDR3 has 15 residues.

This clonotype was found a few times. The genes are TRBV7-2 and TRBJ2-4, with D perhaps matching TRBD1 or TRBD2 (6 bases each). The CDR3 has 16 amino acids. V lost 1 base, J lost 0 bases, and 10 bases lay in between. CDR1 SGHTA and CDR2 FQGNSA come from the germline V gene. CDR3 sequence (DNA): TGTGCCAGCAGCTTAGGGGGGGCGTCAGCCAAAAACATTCAGTACTTC. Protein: CASSLGGASAKNIQYF.

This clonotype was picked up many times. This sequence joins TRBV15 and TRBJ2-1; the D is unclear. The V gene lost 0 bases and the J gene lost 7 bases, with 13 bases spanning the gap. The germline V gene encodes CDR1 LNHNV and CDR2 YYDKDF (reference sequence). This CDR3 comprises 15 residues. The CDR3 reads CATSRDIGRSNEQFF. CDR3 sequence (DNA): TGTGCCACCAGCAGAGATATAGGACGGTCAAATGAGCAGTTCTTC.

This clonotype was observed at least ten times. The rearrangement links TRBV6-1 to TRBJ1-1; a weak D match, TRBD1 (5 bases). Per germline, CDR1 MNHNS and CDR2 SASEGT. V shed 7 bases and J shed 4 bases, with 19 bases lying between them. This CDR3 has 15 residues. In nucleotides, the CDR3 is TGTGCCAGCATTGGTCTTGGGATAAGGGGCACTGAAGCTTTCTTT. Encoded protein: CASIGLGIRGTEAFF.